This T cell receptor beta chain emerged from a study of T cells after yellow fever vaccination. TCRdb re-derived calls from the 5' RACE reads in MiXCR, one entry per CDR3 protein. The sample carries roughly 15,000 distinct CDR3 sequences, 7.3% recorded once. General study findings and limits: Primary-vaccination clones mostly resurfaced post-booster (more than 95% CD4, around 88% CD8).

This clonotype was counted at least ten times. From germline, CDR1 is LGHDT and CDR2 YNNKEL (reference sequence). The CDR3 has 16 amino acids. Trimming pared 1 base from V and 8 bases from J, leaving 18 bases between. Specimen: PBMCs, either bulk or a sorted T-cell subset (CD4+, CD8+, memory, or dextramer-sorted; not recorded which), collected on the day of the yellow fever booster vaccination. The V and J genes are TRBV3-1 and TRBJ1-5; no definite D call. This clonotype was sampled from a man younger than 35 who received the YFV17D yellow fever vaccine. CDR3 loop: CASSQGRGPAQEPQHF. The CDR3 bases are TGTGCCAGCAGCCAAGGGCGCGGCCCGGCGCAGGAGCCCCAGCATTTT. Supplemented by reference TRBV3-1 and TRBJ1-5, the full variable domain reads DTAVSQTPKYLVTQMGNDKSIKCEQNLGHDTMYWYKQDSKKFLKIMFSYNNKELIINETVPNRFSPKSPDKAHLNLHINSLELGDSAVYFCASSQGRGPAQEPQHFGDGTRLSIL.